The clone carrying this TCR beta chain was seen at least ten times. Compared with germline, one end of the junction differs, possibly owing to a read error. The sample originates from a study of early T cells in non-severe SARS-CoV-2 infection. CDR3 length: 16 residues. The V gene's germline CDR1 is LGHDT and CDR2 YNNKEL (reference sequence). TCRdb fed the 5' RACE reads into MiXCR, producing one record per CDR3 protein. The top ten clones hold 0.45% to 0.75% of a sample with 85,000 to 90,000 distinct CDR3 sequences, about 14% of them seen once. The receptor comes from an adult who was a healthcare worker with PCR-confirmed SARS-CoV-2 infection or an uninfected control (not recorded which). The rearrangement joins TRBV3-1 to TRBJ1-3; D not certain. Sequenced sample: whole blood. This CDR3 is CASSQDWAGSENTIYF. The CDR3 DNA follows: TGTGCCAGCAGCCAAGATTGGGCAGGTTCTGAAAACACCATATATTTT.